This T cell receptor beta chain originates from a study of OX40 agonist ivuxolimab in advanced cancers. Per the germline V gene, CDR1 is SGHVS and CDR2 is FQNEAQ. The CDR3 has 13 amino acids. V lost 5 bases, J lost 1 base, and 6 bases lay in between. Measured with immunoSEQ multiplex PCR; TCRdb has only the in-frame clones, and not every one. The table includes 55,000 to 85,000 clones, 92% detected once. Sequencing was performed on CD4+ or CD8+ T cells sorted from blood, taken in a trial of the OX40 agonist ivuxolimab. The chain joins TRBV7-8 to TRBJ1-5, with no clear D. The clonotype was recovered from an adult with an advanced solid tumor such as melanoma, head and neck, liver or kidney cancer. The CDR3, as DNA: TGTGCCAGCAGCCATGGGAGCAATCAGCCCCAGCATTTT. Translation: CASSHGSNQPQHF.